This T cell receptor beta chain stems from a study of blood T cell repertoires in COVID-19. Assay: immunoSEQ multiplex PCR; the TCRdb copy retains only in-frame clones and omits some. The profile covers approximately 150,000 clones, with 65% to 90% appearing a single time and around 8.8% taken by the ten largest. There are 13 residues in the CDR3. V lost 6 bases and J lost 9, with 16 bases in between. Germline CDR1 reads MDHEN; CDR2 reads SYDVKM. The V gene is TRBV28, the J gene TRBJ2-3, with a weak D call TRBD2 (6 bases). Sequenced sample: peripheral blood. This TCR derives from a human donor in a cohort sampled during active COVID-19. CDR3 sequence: CASREGRTETQYF. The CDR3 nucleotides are TGTGCCAGCAGGGAGGGCCGCACGGAAACGCAGTATTTT.